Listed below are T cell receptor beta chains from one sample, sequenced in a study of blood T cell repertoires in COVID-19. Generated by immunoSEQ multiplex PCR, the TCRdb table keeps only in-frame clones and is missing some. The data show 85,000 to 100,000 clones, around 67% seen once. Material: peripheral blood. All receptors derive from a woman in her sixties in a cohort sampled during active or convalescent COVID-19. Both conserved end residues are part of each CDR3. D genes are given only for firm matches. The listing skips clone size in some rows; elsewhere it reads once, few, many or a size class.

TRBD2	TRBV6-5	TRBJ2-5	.	TGTGCCAGCAGTTCCCCGGGACTAGCGGTTCAAGAGACCCAGTACTTC	CASSSPGLAVQETQYF
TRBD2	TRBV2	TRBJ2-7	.	TGTGCCAGCAGAGGGCTGGGGGGGGGTTACGAGCAGTACTTC	CASRGLGGGYEQYF
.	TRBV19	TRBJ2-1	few	TGTGCCAGTAGTCCTCCCAGGGGACGCTGGTCCTCCTACAATGAGCAGTTCTTC	CASSPPRGRWSSYNEQFF
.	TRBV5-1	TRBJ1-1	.	TGCGCCAGCAGCTTGGTTGTGGGCATGAACACTGAAGCTTTCTTT	CASSLVVGMNTEAFF
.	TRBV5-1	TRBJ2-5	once	TGCGCCAGCAGCTTTCAGGGTCAGGGAGAGACCCAGTACTTC	CASSFQGQGETQYF
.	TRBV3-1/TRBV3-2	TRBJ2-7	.	TGTGCCAGCAGCCAAGCGGCAGGGACTTCGGTTCACTTC	CASSQAAGTSVHF
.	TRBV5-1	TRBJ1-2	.	TGCGCCGCCAGTTGCGGCTACACCTTC	CAASCGYTF
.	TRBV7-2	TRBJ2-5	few	TGTGCCAGCAGCCTCGGAGCGGGCAACCAAGAGACCCAGTACTTC	CASSLGAGNQETQYF
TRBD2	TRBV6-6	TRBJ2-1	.	TGTGCCAGCAGACCCGAGCGGGGGGGCCGGAGTGAGCAGTTCTTC	CASRPERGGRSEQFF
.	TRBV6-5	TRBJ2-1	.	TGTGCCAGCAGTTATAGTTATCTCTACAATGAGCAGTTCTTC	CASSYSYLYNEQFF